Below, 30 T cell receptor beta chains from the same sample are listed, as sequenced in a study of T cell responses to AZD1222 COVID-19 vaccine. This table comes from immunoSEQ multiplex PCR, and its TCRdb copy is limited to in-frame clones, with some not included. The table has approximately 110,000 clones, 70% to 90% seen once; the top ten hold about 2.5%. The sample was peripheral blood, taken 28 days after the second AZD1222 dose. Every receptor here comes from an adult who received the AZD1222 COVID-19 vaccine.

This chain links TRBV29-1 with TRBJ2-7; 10 bases align to TRBD2. V was clipped by 4 bases and J by 2 bases; unmatched bases: 2. Per the germline V gene, CDR1 is SQVTM and CDR2 is ANQGSEA. This CDR3 is 13 amino acids long. CDR3 nucleotides: TGCAGCGTTGCGGGACTAGCGCCCTACGAGCAGTACTTC. Protein: CSVAGLAPYEQYF.

The genes are TRBV27 and TRBJ1-2; TRBD1 is a possible D gene (5 bases). CDR3 length equals 14 residues. The germline V and J ends were trimmed by 3 bases and 4 bases, with 12 bases remaining between them. CDR1 MNHEY and CDR2 SMNVEV come from the germline V gene (reference sequence). This CDR3 is CASSLGDPAYGYTF. The CDR3 region has the DNA TGTGCCAGCAGTTTGGGGGACCCGGCCTATGGCTACACCTTC.

J is TRBJ2-7 and V is TRBV18; possible D gene TRBD2, 5 bases. Between the trimmed V and J ends, which lost 3 bases and 7 bases, there was a span of 16 bases. Germline CDR1 is KGHSH and CDR2 is LQKENI. There are 14 residues in the CDR3. The CDR3 here is CASSPRPESGEQYF. The DNA for the CDR3 is TGTGCCAGCTCACCCCGACCGGAGTCGGGGGAGCAGTACTTC.

The genes are TRBV27 and TRBJ1-2; no definite D call. In germline, CDR1 is MNHEY, CDR2 SMNVEV (reference sequence). The CDR3 is 15 amino acids. Trimming shortened V by 2 bases and J by 3 bases, and 13 bases separated the two germline ends. CDR3 DNA: TGTGCCAGCAGTTTAACTGGGCAGGCCTACTATGGCTACACCTTC. As protein: CASSLTGQAYYGYTF.

This rearrangement joins TRBV15 to TRBJ2-1, with unresolved D. The ends were cut back, 0 bases at V and 5 bases at J, with 11 bases in the middle. The CDR3 loop spans 15 amino acids. CDR1 and CDR2 from the germline V gene are LNHNV and YYDKDF (reference sequence). The DNA of the CDR3 is TGTGCCACCAGCAGAGAGGCCGGAACAAACAATGAGCAGTTCTTC. This codes for CATSREAGTNNEQFF.

This chain joins TRBV27 and TRBJ2-1; D not certain. Per germline, CDR1 MNHEY and CDR2 SMNVEV (reference sequence). CDR3 length equals 13 residues. The V end was cut by 0 bases, the J end by 5 bases, with 5 bases between. CDR3 sequence (DNA): TGTGCCAGCAGTTTATCGCTGAACAATGAGCAGTTCTTC. This gives the protein CASSLSLNNEQFF.

The chain combines TRBV6-1 with TRBJ2-2; D remains ambiguous. The CDR3 runs to 14 residues. Between the trimmed V and J ends, which lost 6 bases and 0 bases, there was a span of 8 bases. CDR1 and CDR2 from the germline V gene are MNHNS and SASEGT. The CDR3, as DNA: TGTGCCAGCAGCGTAACAGCGAACACCGGGGAGCTGTTTTTT. Residues: CASSVTANTGELFF.

The chain joins TRBV25-1 to TRBJ1-1; D may be TRBD1 (5 bases). Germline CDR1 is MGHDK and CDR2 is SYGVNS. The CDR3 consists of 14 residues. V lost 2 bases and J 3 bases, leaving 10 bases between the germline ends. DNA for the CDR3: TGTGCCAGCAGTGAAATCGGCAGGGACACTGAAGCTTTCTTT. Translating gives CASSEIGRDTEAFF.

V and J are TRBV7-9 and TRBJ2-7; D unclear. The CDR3 loop spans 11 amino acids. V was shortened by 5 bases and J by 3 bases, with 5 bases between the two germline ends. Germline values: CDR1 SEHNR, CDR2 FQNEAQ (reference sequence). CDR3 nucleotide sequence: TGTGCCAGCAGCGCCGTCTACGAGCAGTACTTC. Protein product: CASSAVYEQYF.

Here the CDR3 DNA reads TGTGCCAGCAGCGGGAACCCGCGGACAGTGATCTATGGCTACACCTTC. The encoded protein is CASSGNPRTVIYGYTF. V is TRBV2 and J is TRBJ1-2; TRBD1 might be the D (6 bases). Germline CDR1 SNHLY, CDR2 FYNNEI. This CDR3 comprises 16 residues. The ends were cut back, 6 bases at V and 4 bases at J, with 21 bases in the middle.

The gene calls are TRBV14 and TRBJ2-2; D is ambiguous. CDR1 SGHDN and CDR2 FVKESK come from the germline V gene. The CDR3 covers 13 residues. Trimming took off 0 bases at V and 7 bases at J, with 6 bases between the two ends. The CDR3 region is CASSQDFVGELFF. DNA for the CDR3: TGTGCCAGCAGCCAAGATTTCGTCGGGGAGCTGTTTTTT.

The CDR3: CASKRTGDAASNNSPLHF. CDR3 bases: TGTGCCAGTAAGAGGACAGGGGATGCGGCTTCTAATAATTCACCCCTCCACTTT. The chain combines TRBV19 with TRBJ1-6, with TRBD1 matching 9 bases. After removal of 7 bases from V and 5 bases from J, the junction contained 15 bases not matched to a gene. This CDR3 is built from 18 residues. Germline lookup yields CDR1 LNHDA and CDR2 SQIVND (reference sequence).

The chain couples TRBV29-1 to TRBJ1-5, with 9 bases identical to TRBD1. Unmatched junction bases numbered 5, after V lost 5 bases and J lost 6 bases. There are 13 residues in the CDR3. CDR1 and CDR2 from the germline V gene are SQVTM and ANQGSEA. The DNA of the CDR3 is TGCAGCGTTAGCACAGGGGGCTCTCAGCCCCAGCATTTT. It is translated as CSVSTGGSQPQHF.

This clone was seen a handful of times. This chain connects TRBV15 to TRBJ2-1; D might be TRBD1 (5 bases). This CDR3 region has 16 residues. Trimming left V 0 bases short and J 3 bases short, with 12 bases between. CDR1 is LNHNV and CDR2 is YYDKDF in the germline V gene (reference sequence). CDR3 region: CATSRDPRRVYNEQFF. CDR3 nucleotides: TGTGCCACCAGCAGAGATCCCCGCAGGGTCTACAATGAGCAGTTCTTC.

This clone was seen once. This sequence joins TRBV5-1 and TRBJ1-1; no reliable D call. Trimming left V 0 bases short and J 5 bases short, with 8 bases between. Germline V gives CDR1 SGHRS, CDR2 YFSETQ. The CDR3 has 13 amino acids. The CDR3 DNA is TGCGCCAGCAGCTTGGGGCCTGGAACTGAAGCTTTCTTT. This sequence encodes CASSLGPGTEAFF. Combining the CDR3 with reference TRBV5-1 and TRBJ1-1 gives the whole variable domain KAGVTQTPRYLIKTRGQQVTLSCSPISGHRSVSWYQQTPGQGLQFLFEYFSETQRNKGNFPGRFSGRQFSNSRSEMNVSTLELGDSALYLCASSLGPGTEAFFGQGTRLTVV.

This clone occurred once. V gene TRBV14 combines with J gene TRBJ1-5; D remains unclear. Trimming stripped 1 base from V and 1 base from J, with 8 bases between. Germline values: CDR1 SGHDN, CDR2 FVKESK. The CDR3 loop spans 15 amino acids. The CDR3 nucleotides read TGTGCCAGCAGCCAAGGGCACGGGAGCAATCAGCCCCAGCATTTT. Its translation is CASSQGHGSNQPQHF.

J is TRBJ1-1 and V is TRBV18; 9 positions match TRBD1. With V trimmed by 4 bases and J by 1 base, 4 bases remained unmatched. The CDR3 covers 15 residues. Per germline, CDR1 KGHSH and CDR2 LQKENI. CDR3 bases: TGTGCCAGCTCACAAACAGGGGGCTCGAACACTGAAGCTTTCTTT. The encoded protein is CASSQTGGSNTEAFF.

The chain employs TRBV18 and TRBJ2-2; D not certain. The V end lost 5 bases, the J end lost 0 bases, and 13 bases lay between the germline ends. The CDR3 extends over 16 amino acids. Germline-derived CDR1 and CDR2 are KGHSH and LQKENI. This CDR3 reads CASSIHPPANTGELFF. In DNA form, the CDR3 reads TGTGCCAGCTCAATACACCCTCCGGCGAACACCGGGGAGCTGTTTTTT.

The rearrangement joins TRBV6-1 to TRBJ1-1, with 11 bases lining up with TRBD1. The CDR3 length is 17 residues. Germline assignment: CDR1 MNHNS and CDR2 SASEGT. After removal of 3 bases from V and 3 bases from J, the junction contained 9 bases not matched to a gene. CDR3 DNA: TGTGCCAGCAGTGATCCTGAGGACAGGGGGCGGGACACTGAAGCTTTCTTT. Its protein product is CASSDPEDRGRDTEAFF.

This chain joins TRBV7-2 and TRBJ1-6; TRBD1 matches at 9 bases. The germline V gene encodes CDR1 SGHTA and CDR2 FQGNSA. J gave up 14 bases and V 5 bases, and 13 bases lay outside the gene matches. The length of the CDR3 is 15 residues. CDR3 nucleotide sequence: TGTGCCAGCAGCGCAAGCGGGCTCCGGGACAGGGCCCTCCACTTT. Translating gives CASSASGLRDRALHF.

In its sample, this clone was seen once. The chain uses TRBV7-3 and TRBJ2-2; no clear D. The CDR3 has 14 residues. V was cut by 2 bases and J by 4 bases, with 8 bases left in between. CDR1 and CDR2 (germline): SGHTA, FQGTGA. Written as DNA, the CDR3 is TGTGCCAGCAGCTTAGGCCAGTTCACCGGGGAGCTGTTTTTT. This gives the protein CASSLGQFTGELFF.

The chain carries TRBV28 and TRBJ1-2; 7 bases align to TRBD1. V trimming: 5 bases; J trimming: 8 bases; junction bases outside the gene matches: 11. Looked up from germline, CDR1 is MDHEN and CDR2 is SYDVKM. This CDR3 has 14 residues. CDR3 coding DNA: TGTGCCAGCAGTCCGACAGGGCCCCGAGGCGGCTACACCTTC. It specifies CASSPTGPRGGYTF.

This chain joins TRBV6-6 and TRBJ1-6, with TRBD1 matching 8 bases. Looked up from germline, CDR1 is MNHNY and CDR2 is SVGAGI (reference sequence). CDR3 length: 16 amino acids. Trimming cost V 2 bases and J 6 bases; bases outside gene matches: 6. The CDR3 DNA follows: TGTGCCAGCAGTTACCTCTACAGGGGGGGTAATTCACCCCTCCACTTT. Amino acid sequence: CASSYLYRGGNSPLHF.

The V gene is TRBV5-4, the J gene TRBJ2-2; 11 bases map to TRBD2. The CDR3 sequence is 15 residues long. Losses at the gene ends were 4 bases for V and 3 bases for J; bases not matched to a gene: 2. CDR1 and CDR2 (germline): SGHNT, YYREEE (reference sequence). The CDR3 DNA reads TGTGCCAGCAGCCCGGGACTAGCGGACACCGGGGAGCTGTTTTTT. Protein sequence: CASSPGLADTGELFF.

The chain joins TRBV5-8 to TRBJ1-5; unclear D gene. The CDR3 extends over 15 amino acids. The germline V gene encodes CDR1 SGHTS and CDR2 YDEGEE. Trimming pared 0 bases from V and 10 bases from J, leaving 17 bases between. The CDR3 coding sequence is TGTGCCAGCAGCTTGGTCGCAGAACTCAAGGGTCCCCAGCATTTT. Translation gives CASSLVAELKGPQHF.

The rearrangement joins TRBV7-2 to TRBJ1-5; D unclear. V lost 1 base and J lost 4, with 8 bases in between. The CDR3 contains 14 residues. Germline CDR1 SGHTA, CDR2 FQGNSA. Written as DNA, the CDR3 is TGTGCCAGCAGCTTAGGGTTTTCAAATCAGCCCCAGCATTTT. The encoded protein is CASSLGFSNQPQHF.

The chain employs TRBV19 and TRBJ2-1; D unresolved. The CDR3 extends over 15 amino acids. V shed 2 bases and J shed 3 bases, with 11 bases lying between them. Germline V gene lookup returns CDR1 LNHDA and CDR2 SQIVND (reference sequence). This CDR3 is CASSIKASNYNEQFF. The CDR3 coding sequence is TGTGCCAGTAGTATAAAAGCCAGTAACTACAATGAGCAGTTCTTC. The variable domain in full, with the rest retrieved from reference TRBV19 and TRBJ2-1, is DGGITQSPKYLFRKEGQNVTLSCEQNLNHDAMYWYRQDPGQGLRLIYYSQIVNDFQKGDIAEGYSVSREKKESFPLTVTSAQKNPTAFYLCASSIKASNYNEQFFGPGTRLTVL.

In this sample, this clone turned up once. The chain links TRBV28 to TRBJ1-1; D is perhaps TRBD1 (6 bases). CDR1 is MDHEN and CDR2 is SYDVKM in the germline V gene. The CDR3 spans 14 residues. Trimming stripped 10 bases from V and 1 base from J, with 16 bases between. CDR3 sequence (DNA): TGTGCCACCCAAAACGGGGGCGGGAACACTGAAGCTTTCTTT. Protein sequence: CATQNGGGNTEAFF.

The sample holds a few counts of this clone. The CDR3 spells CASSLEWQGTETQYF. The CDR3 coding sequence is TGTGCCAGCAGCTTAGAATGGCAGGGAACGGAGACCCAGTACTTC. V gene TRBV11-2 combines with J gene TRBJ2-5; the D gene is possibly TRBD1 (5 bases). The CDR3 is 15 amino acids. Germline CDR1 reads SGHAT; CDR2 reads FQNNGV. V was clipped by 0 bases and J by 5 bases, with 13 bases between them. The whole variable domain, filled in from reference TRBV11-2 and TRBJ2-5, reads EAGVAQSPRYKIIEKRQSVAFWCNPISGHATLYWYQQILGQGPKLLIQFQNNGVVDDSQLPKDRFSAERLKGVDSTLKIQPAKLEDSAVYLCASSLEWQGTETQYFGPGTRLLVL.

The CDR3 DNA follows: TGTGCCAGCAGCCAACAATTGACCTCGGTGCCCACTGAAGCTTTCTTT. Its protein product is CASSQQLTSVPTEAFF. The rearrangement links TRBV3-1 (or the pseudogene TRBV3-2) to TRBJ1-1; D not certain. Looked up from germline, CDR1 is LGHDT and CDR2 is YNNKEL (reference sequence). This CDR3 spans 16 amino acids. V was shortened by 2 bases and J by 4 bases, with 17 bases between the two germline ends.